The entry that follows covers one T cell receptor beta chain sequence. In the original processing: The authors estimated nucleated cell counts from reference gene primer amplification. Using immunoSEQ multiplex PCR, the repertoire was profiled, and TCRdb retains in-frame clones only, with some absent. That table gives V, J and clone size, and the DNA gave D and trimming. The sample shows roughly 300,000 clones, about 83% of them seen only once. The record originates from a study of blood T cell repertoires in COVID-19. Study at large: COVID-19 samples from acute and convalescent phases originated in the United States, Italy and Spain.

From germline, CDR1 is SNHLY and CDR2 FYNNEI. V was pared by 7 bases and J by 7 bases, with 22 bases between. The length of the CDR3 is 16 residues. The chain uses TRBV2 and TRBJ1-4; possible D gene TRBD1, 5 bases. The clonotype comes from a woman between 50 and 59 years old with acute or convalescent COVID-19. Input material: peripheral blood. The CDR3 DNA reads as TGTGCCAGCACGCGCTTGACGGTTGGGGGAGGTGAAAAACTGTTTTTT. Translation gives CASTRLTVGGGEKLFF.